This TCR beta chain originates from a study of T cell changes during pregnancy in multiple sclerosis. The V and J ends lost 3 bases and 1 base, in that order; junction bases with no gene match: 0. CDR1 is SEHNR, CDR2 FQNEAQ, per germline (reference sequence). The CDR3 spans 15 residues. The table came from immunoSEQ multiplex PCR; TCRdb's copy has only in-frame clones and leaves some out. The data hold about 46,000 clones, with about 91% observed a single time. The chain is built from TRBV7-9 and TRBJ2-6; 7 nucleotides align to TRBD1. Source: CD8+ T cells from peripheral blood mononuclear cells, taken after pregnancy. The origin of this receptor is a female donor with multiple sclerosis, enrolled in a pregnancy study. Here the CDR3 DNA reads TGTGCCAGCAGCTTGGGACAGTCTGGGGCCAACGTCCTGACTTTC. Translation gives CASSLGQSGANVLTF.